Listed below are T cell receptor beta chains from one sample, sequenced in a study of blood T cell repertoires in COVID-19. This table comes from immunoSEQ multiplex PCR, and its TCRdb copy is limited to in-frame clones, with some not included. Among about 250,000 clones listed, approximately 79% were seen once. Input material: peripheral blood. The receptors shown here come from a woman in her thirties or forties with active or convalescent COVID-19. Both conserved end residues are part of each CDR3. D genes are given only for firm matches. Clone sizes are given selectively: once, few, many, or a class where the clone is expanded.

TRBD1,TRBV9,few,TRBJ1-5,TGTGCCAGCAGCGAGAGACAGGGGGCTTGCAATCAGCCCCAGCATTTT,CASSERQGACNQPQHF
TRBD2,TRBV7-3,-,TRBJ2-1,TGTGCCAGCAGCTTAATGGCGACTAGCGGGAACAATGAGCAGTTCTTC,CASSLMATSGNNEQFF
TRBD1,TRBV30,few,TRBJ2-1,TGTGCCTGGAGTCTAGGGGGCTGGGAGCAGTTCTTC,CAWSLGGWEQFF
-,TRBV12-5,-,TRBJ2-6,TGTGCTAGTGGAAACCATAGAATTCCTTACGGGGCCAACGTCCTGACTTTC,CASGNHRIPYGANVLTF
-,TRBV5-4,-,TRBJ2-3,TGTGCCAGCAGCTCACAACGACAGGATGGCACAGATACGCAGTATTTT,CASSSQRQDGTDTQYF
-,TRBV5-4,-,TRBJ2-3,TGTGCCAGCAGCTCACCGGCAGGTACGCAGTATTTT,CASSSPAGTQYF
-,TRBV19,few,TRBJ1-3,TGTGCCAGTATCTCAGGGGCGACTGGAAACACCATATATTTT,CASISGATGNTIYF
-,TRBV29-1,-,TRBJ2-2,TGCAGCTTTACCCTGGCTTCGAACACCGGGGAGCTGTTTTTT,CSFTLASNTGELFF
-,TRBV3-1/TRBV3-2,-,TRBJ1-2,TGTGCCAGCAGCCAAGGGGGGCAAAGCTACACCTTC,CASSQGGQSYTF
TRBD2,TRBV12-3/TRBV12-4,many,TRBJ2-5,TGTGCCAGCAGTTTACGCGGGGGGCGCCAGTACTTC,CASSLRGGRQYF
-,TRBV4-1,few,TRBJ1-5,TGCGCCAGCAGCCAAGGGCGGAGTAGCAATCAGCCCCAGCATTTT,CASSQGRSSNQPQHF
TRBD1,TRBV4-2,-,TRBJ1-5,TGTGCCAGCAGCCAGGACATAGGACAGGGCGGTCAGCCCCAGCATTTT,CASSQDIGQGGQPQHF
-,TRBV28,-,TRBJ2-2,TGTGCCAGCCATAGTCCCGGGGAGCTGTTTTTT,CASHSPGELFF
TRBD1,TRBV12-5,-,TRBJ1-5,TGTGCTAGTGGTTTGGGAGGACAGGCGTATAGCAATCAGCCCCAGCATTTT,CASGLGGQAYSNQPQHF
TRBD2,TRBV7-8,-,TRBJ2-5,TGTGCCAGCATCTCCGGCGGGGCTAGCGGGCAAGAGACCCAGTACTTC,CASISGGASGQETQYF
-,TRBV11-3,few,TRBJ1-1,TGTGCCAGCAGCTTAGCTTACGGGGAGCTAAGGGAGCCTTTCTTT,CASSLAYGELREPFF
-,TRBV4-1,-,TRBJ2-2,TGCGCCAGCAGCCAAGGGACCAGGGCAGGGTTGACCGGGGAGCTGTTTTTT,CASSQGTRAGLTGELFF
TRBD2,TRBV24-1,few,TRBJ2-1,TGTGCCACCAGTGATATGGCTAGCGGGGGGAATGAGCAGTTCTTC,CATSDMASGGNEQFF